This passage covers 23 T cell receptor beta chains from one sample sequenced in a study of shared clonotypes between healthy human individuals. Using immunoSEQ multiplex PCR, the repertoire was profiled, and TCRdb retains in-frame clones only, with some absent. This sample has around 2,000,000 clones, with approximately 95% found just once. Sequenced input: naive CD4+ T cells sorted from blood. Subset given: CD45RA+ positively selected. The receptors were gathered from a man aged 18 to 29 in good health.

V and J are TRBV5-8 and TRBJ1-2; no reliable D call. This CDR3 spans 14 amino acids. The V end lost 2 bases, the J end lost 2 bases, and 10 bases lay between the germline ends. The germline V gene has CDR1 SGHTS and CDR2 YDEGEE. The CDR3, as DNA: TGTGCCAGCAGCTTCCATAAAAGGAACTATGGCTACACCTTC. This encodes CASSFHKRNYGYTF.

The V call is TRBV6-5, the J call TRBJ2-4; D gene unclear. V was pared by 5 bases and J by 0 bases, with 8 bases between. Germline loops: CDR1 MNHEY, CDR2 SVGAGI. The CDR3 length is 14 residues. The CDR3 DNA reads as TGTGCCAGCAGTCCCCGACTAGCCAAAAACATTCAGTACTTC. Encoded protein: CASSPRLAKNIQYF.

The rearrangement links TRBV5-6 to TRBJ1-2; no definite D call. The germline V and J ends were trimmed by 1 base and 3 bases, with 7 bases remaining between them. The CDR3 totals 13 residues. Germline lookup yields CDR1 SGHDT and CDR2 YYEEEE. CDR3 nucleotide sequence: TGTGCCAGCAGCTTGATCCAGGACTATGGCTACACCTTC. Residues: CASSLIQDYGYTF.

CDR3 sequence: CAWRVSGRETQYF. The CDR3 nucleotides are TGTGCCTGGAGAGTCAGTGGAAGGGAGACCCAGTACTTC. The chain uses TRBV30 and TRBJ2-5; D is unresolved. V gave up 3 bases and J gave up 5 bases, with 13 bases separating them. CDR1 is GTSNPN, CDR2 SVGIG, per germline (reference sequence). The CDR3 has 13 amino acids.

This clone was observed once. The chain employs TRBV18 and TRBJ2-2; 7 bases match TRBD1. Germline-derived CDR1 and CDR2 are KGHSH and LQKENI. With 4 bases clipped from V and 4 bases from J, the junction kept 9 bases outside the gene matches. This CDR3 has 16 amino acids. The CDR3 DNA reads as TGTGCCAGCTCACAAGCCGACAGGGTCGGCACCGGGGAGCTGTTTTTT. Protein sequence: CASSQADRVGTGELFF.

This clone was counted a single time. The sample holds other DNA sequences that translate to the same CDR3. The V call is TRBV7-9, the J call TRBJ2-1; 8 bases align to TRBD2. Losses at the gene ends were 1 base for V and 4 bases for J; bases not matched to a gene: 6. CDR1 is SEHNR and CDR2 is FQNEAQ in the germline V gene (reference sequence). The CDR3 is 16 residues long. CDR3 region: CASSLDGGGSYNEQFF. CDR3 coding DNA: TGTGCCAGCAGCTTAGACGGCGGGGGGTCTTACAATGAGCAGTTCTTC.

J is TRBJ1-1 and V is TRBV7-9, with 8 nucleotides matching TRBD1. The CDR3 extends over 16 amino acids. Germline assignment: CDR1 SEHNR and CDR2 FQNEAQ (reference sequence). The V segment lost 6 bases and the J segment 0 bases; nucleotides outside the gene matches: 9. CDR3 protein: CASRPDRDRLNTEAFF. The DNA for the CDR3 is TGTGCCAGCAGACCGGACAGGGATAGGTTGAACACTGAAGCTTTCTTT.

The genes are TRBV6-1 and TRBJ1-2, with a weak D call TRBD1 (6 bases). The CDR3 consists of 15 residues. Germline V CDR1 and CDR2: MNHNS, SASEGT. V was pared by 8 bases and J by 2 bases, with 18 bases between. DNA of the CDR3: TGTGCCAGCTGTGTGGGGGGGGGCCTAAACTATGGCTACACCTTC. Its translation is CASCVGGGLNYGYTF.

A word on this clone: A much larger clonotype is one base distant, so this may be a read error. The chain is built from TRBV2 and TRBJ1-1; the match to TRBD1 covers 10 bases. Losses at the gene ends were 4 bases for V and 5 bases for J; bases not matched to a gene: 4. Germline V CDR1 and CDR2: SNHLY, FYNNEI. The CDR3 is 14 residues long. As DNA, the CDR3 is TGTGCCAGCAGTGGACAGGGGGCAAGGACTGAAGCTTTCTTT. Its protein is CASSGQGARTEAFF.

This clone was seen a few times. The chain has TRBV9 and TRBJ1-3; D is unclear. The germline gives CDR1 SGDLS, CDR2 YYNGEE. Trimming cost V 4 bases and J 2 bases, with 7 bases left between them. CDR3 length: 13 amino acids. In DNA form, the CDR3 reads TGTGCCAGCAGCAGGGAACCTGGAAACACCATATATTTT. It codes for CASSREPGNTIYF.

V gene TRBV7-9 combines with J gene TRBJ1-1; unclear D gene. The V gene's germline CDR1 is SEHNR and CDR2 FQNEAQ (reference sequence). This CDR3 is 14 amino acids long. Trimming removed 1 base at V and 5 bases at J, with 11 bases between. This CDR3 reads CASSLGEGSTEAFF. Written as DNA, the CDR3 is TGTGCCAGCAGCTTAGGGGAAGGGAGTACTGAAGCTTTCTTT.

A single count supports this clone. The chain combines TRBV9 with TRBJ1-4, with 7 bases lining up with TRBD1. CDR1 and CDR2 (germline): SGDLS, YYNGEE. V shed 3 bases and J 4 bases; nucleotides not matched to a gene: 6. The CDR3 has 15 residues. CDR3 protein: CASSAPGQLNEKLFF. CDR3 coding DNA: TGTGCCAGCAGCGCCCCGGGACAGCTTAATGAAAAACTGTTTTTT. The full variable domain, its missing parts supplied by reference TRBV9 and TRBJ1-4, is DSGVTQTPKHLITATGQRVTLRCSPRSGDLSVYWYQQSLDQGLQFLIQYYNGEERAKGNILERFSAQQFPDLHSELNLSSLELGDSALYFCASSAPGQLNEKLFFGSGTQLSVL.

The genes are TRBV7-9 and TRBJ1-2; a weak D match, TRBD1 (6 bases). Germline CDR1 SEHNR, CDR2 FQNEAQ (reference sequence). The CDR3 has 11 amino acids. The V end lost 5 bases, the J end lost 6 bases, and 7 bases lay between the germline ends. The CDR3 coding sequence is TGTGCCAGCAGCCCAGGGGATGGCTACACCTTC. Translation: CASSPGDGYTF.

The chain uses TRBV2 and TRBJ2-5; TRBD1 might be the D (5 bases). V lost 7 bases to trimming and J lost 5 bases, with 14 bases between them. The CDR3 extends over 13 amino acids. Germline V gene data show CDR1 as SNHLY and CDR2 as FYNNEI. Here the CDR3 reads CASNNQGLETQYF. The CDR3 DNA is TGTGCCAGCAATAATCAGGGCCTTGAGACCCAGTACTTC.

This chain joins TRBV6-6 and TRBJ1-1; the match to TRBD1 covers 7 bases. This CDR3 has 13 residues. V lost 10 bases and J lost 1; bases outside the gene matches: 6. The germline CDR1 and CDR2 sequences are MNHNY and SVGAGI (reference sequence). In nucleotides, the CDR3 is TGTGCCACGGGACAGAGAGAGAACACTGAAGCTTTCTTT. Residues: CATGQRENTEAFF.

V is TRBV5-1 and J is TRBJ2-5, with a tentative D call TRBD1 (5 bases). The CDR3 runs to 13 residues. The germline V gene encodes CDR1 SGHRS and CDR2 YFSETQ. Trimming stripped 4 bases from V and 1 base from J, with 8 bases between. CDR3 in DNA: TGCGCCAGCAGCGGGCAGGGCCAAGAGACCCAGTACTTC. Protein: CASSGQGQETQYF.

The gene calls are TRBV6-6 and TRBJ2-7, with D hard to call. Germline CDR1 reads MNHNY; CDR2 reads SVGAGI (reference sequence). Trimming shortened V by 6 bases and J by 4 bases, and 10 bases separated the two germline ends. This CDR3 contains 12 residues. The DNA of the CDR3 is TGTGCCAGCAGCCCGAACCCGTACGAGCAGTACTTC. Its translation: CASSPNPYEQYF.

The rearrangement links TRBV2 to TRBJ1-1, with D maybe TRBD1 (5 bases). The germline CDR1 and CDR2 sequences are SNHLY and FYNNEI. This CDR3 has 13 residues. Trimming removed 10 bases at V and 0 bases at J, with 12 bases between. CDR3 bases: TGTGCCAATTCGGGACTGATGAACACTGAAGCTTTCTTT. Its translation is CANSGLMNTEAFF.

V and J are TRBV7-2 and TRBJ2-2; the match to TRBD2 covers 10 bases. Germline V gene data show CDR1 as SGHTA and CDR2 as FQGNSA. Trimming removed 4 bases from V and 1 base from J; junction bases left unmatched: 6. The CDR3 spans 17 residues. The CDR3 nucleotides are TGTGCCAGCAGCTCAACCTGGACTAGCGGGAACACCGGGGAGCTGTTTTTT. Residues: CASSSTWTSGNTGELFF.

This clone was picked up one time. The rearrangement links TRBV7-8 to TRBJ2-2; possible D gene TRBD2, 6 bases. Germline lookup yields CDR1 SGHVS and CDR2 FQNEAQ. Trimming pared 1 base from V and 4 bases from J, leaving 10 bases between. This CDR3 has 15 residues. The CDR3 region is CASSLGQGGTGELFF. The CDR3 DNA sequence: TGTGCCAGCAGCTTAGGGCAGGGAGGCACCGGGGAGCTGTTTTTT.

The chain combines TRBV7-9 with TRBJ2-1, with D tentatively TRBD1 or TRBD2 (5 bases each). V shed 5 bases and J shed 7 bases, with 12 bases lying between them. The CDR3 is made up of 13 amino acids. CDR1 and CDR2 (germline): SEHNR, FQNEAQ (reference sequence). CDR3 in amino acids: CASSRLRGNEQFF. CDR3 DNA sequence: TGTGCCAGCAGCCGATTGAGGGGTAATGAGCAGTTCTTC.

A few counts support this clone. Other nucleotide sequences from this sample produce the same CDR3. CDR3 loop: CASSEPNQPQHF. In DNA, the CDR3 is TGTGCCAGCAGTGAACCAAATCAGCCCCAGCATTTT. The chain recombines TRBV6-1 with TRBJ1-5; D not certain. CDR1 and CDR2 (germline): MNHNS, SASEGT. Trimming pared 2 bases from V and 4 bases from J, leaving 3 bases between. CDR3 size: 12 residues.

Remarks on this clone: Other DNA sequences in this sample translate to the same CDR3. The chain carries TRBV5-4 and TRBJ2-3; D unresolved. Trimming removed 0 bases at V and 0 bases at J, with 8 bases between. From germline, CDR1 is SGHNT and CDR2 YYREEE (reference sequence). CDR3 size: 15 residues. CDR3 protein: CASSLGQASTDTQYF. The CDR3 DNA follows: TGTGCCAGCAGCTTGGGACAAGCTAGCACAGATACGCAGTATTTT.